The T cell receptor (beta chain) described here comes from a study of regulatory T cells in long-lasting Graves disease (dated by TCRdb to the early 2020s). For the wider study: Patients with newly diagnosed Graves' disease had been on antithyroid drugs for under 3 months. Patients with persistent Graves' disease were compared with patients with newly diagnosed Graves' disease using TCR sequencing and RNA sequencing of peripheral blood. The study took place in China and was registered as a clinical trial. A total of roughly 35 samples underwent TCR sequencing: around 13 from persistent and around 20 from newly diagnosed Graves' disease patients.

The full study reports these points: The small sample size was acknowledged by the authors as a limitation that may reduce accuracy. Sequencing and analysis were limited to the TCR beta chain. Patients with persistent disease shared more public clonotypes (around 2,700) than newly diagnosed patients did (more than 900). Only peripheral blood was studied, because thyroid tissue, the primary lesion, was inaccessible. Persistent disease showed preferential use of TRBV28, TRBJ1-2 and TRBJ2-5, whereas newly diagnosed disease favored TRBV20-1 and TRBJ2-1. Compared with newly diagnosed patients, persistent Graves' disease patients had lower TCR Shannon entropy and fewer highly expanded clones, which suggests clonal expansion.

The library was obtained by multiplex PCR. For sequencing, an Illumina HiSeq 4000 was employed. CDR3 regions were amplified by Arm-PCR with iRepertoire HTBI primers to construct TCR beta libraries. Gel purification was performed on PCR products prior to sequencing. The original pipeline was this. Gene usage analysis of CDR3 amino acid clonotypes used the 50 to 70 TRBV and 14 to 15 TRBJ segments found across samples. COPE and FqMerger were used to merge filtered high-quality paired reads into contigs. BLAST was used to align contigs to IMGT TRBV, TRBD and TRBJ reference genes, and CDR3 was defined according to IMGT. Highly expanded clones were defined as clonotypes with a frequency above 0.1%. Shannon entropy served as the measure of repertoire diversity, while the Gini coefficient captured V-J evenness. A clonotype found in more than one individual was treated as public. Using fastp at Q25 and MiXCR, TCRdb reprocessed the public reads and kept productive beta chains. Merged by CDR3 protein, the rows form single entries marked with the most common genes and DNA. V and J calls and clone size were set by TCRdb, not the authors. The sample profile shows more than 450,000 distinct CDR3 sequences; 16% of them were found once. 9.5% to 15% of the sample lies in the top ten.

Comment on this clonotype: This receptor's antigen is unknown. No much larger clone is present one base from it, and per-base qualities are unavailable.

This sample's time point label indicates: newly diagnosed GD, antithyroid drugs for less than 3 months. For both TCR sequencing and RNA sequencing, RNA was extracted from PBMCs using TRIzol. The diagnosis of Graves' disease was made according to American Thyroid Association guidelines. The patients came from an endocrinology department in Xi'an, China. Each patient gave 7 to 9.5 milliliters of peripheral blood, collected in an EDTA anticoagulant tube. Ficoll Paque Plus density gradient separation was used to isolate PBMCs, and no further T cell sorting was done. An Agilent 2100 Bioanalyzer and agarose gel were used to check RNA quality, while a NanoDrop 2000 measured RNA concentration. Counted from cysteine to phenylalanine, this CDR3 has 15 amino acids. Of all the DNA, just the CDR3 is kept, 45 bases in frame from base 1. The germline V end is reduced by 2 bases and the J end by 2 bases; junction bases left unmatched: 0. CDR1 MNHEY and CDR2 SVGEGT were looked up in the germline V gene.

This sample was shared with a second study, whose subject was T cells in Graves' hyperthyroidism and ophthalmopathy. The second study's authors report: Graves' hyperthyroidism was defined as stable when no progression to ophthalmopathy occurred over 18 months of follow-up. The hyperthyroidism patients were between 18 and 65 years old and newly diagnosed, with a disease duration of less than 2 months. Any patient with an uncontrolled infection, another autoimmune disease, pregnancy or lactation was excluded. Clinical symptoms, serum thyroxine and TRAb, thyroid ultrasound, and orbital computed tomography formed the basis for the diagnoses. For the first round of RT-PCR on the TCR CDR3, the HTBI primer set was used together with the Qiagen OneStep RT-PCR kit. Most expanded thyroid clonotypes (frequency above 0.001) were also found in blood, which suggests that blood repertoires may mirror thyroid immune responses. A 13 V-J signature model separated ophthalmopathy from stable hyperthyroidism, with approximately 87% sensitivity and 81% to 82% specificity in cross-validation and 80%/75% in testing. In validation, progression to ophthalmopathy was predicted by the model with nearly 71% sensitivity and nearly 75% specificity, a median of 6.5 months before onset. TCR V-J signatures able to tell the groups apart were searched for in a discovery cohort of 100 or so patients, of whom 40 to 45 had Graves' ophthalmopathy and around 56 had stable Graves' hyperthyroidism. Whether ophthalmopathy could be predicted prospectively was tested in an independent validation cohort made up of roughly 20 hyperthyroidism patients plus 17 patients who later progressed to ophthalmopathy. For training and testing, the 80 to 100 patients in the discovery cohort were randomly divided in a 7:3 ratio. Thyroid tissue and blood T-cell repertoires from several Graves' hyperthyroidism patients were also compared in the study. Once sampling was done, hyperthyroidism patients were given methimazole at a starting dose of 30 mg daily, whereas ophthalmopathy patients were given high-dose intravenous methylprednisolone. The libraries were constructed in a second round of multiplex PCR and then size-selected and purified. The libraries were sequenced on an Illumina HiSeq2000 using paired-end 100 bp reads. Raw data were processed with SOAPnuke, discarding reads with adapters, uncalled bases, mean Phred below 15, or no exact constant-primer or identifier match. High-quality paired reads were merged using COPE v1.2.5, and each unique nucleotide sequence was defined as a clonotype. Clonotypes were aligned to IMGT TRBV, TRBD and TRBJ reference segments using MiTCR v1.1. The analysis was restricted to V-J combinations with a frequency above 0.0001, which together covered approximately 99% of the repertoires. A TCS score was defined as the ratio between F50 (clonal expansion) and ExV (chaos), using BLOSUM62-based TCRdist between CDR3 peptides within each V-J. Welch's t-statistics and random forest reduced around 550 V-J features to 10 to 15, which were used in a naive Bayes classifier (R e1071). Sample size was not statistically predetermined, and blinding of investigators to group allocation was not performed. The paper describes TCR Vbeta CDR3 sequencing of 120 to 150 peripheral blood samples, made up of about 40 ophthalmopathy patients, approximately 76 hyperthyroidism patients and 17 progressor patients.

This receptor was obtained from a man aged 35-49 years with Graves disease. Donor details come from another sample of the same person, matched by shared clones. Material: peripheral blood mononuclear cells (PBMCs), obtained at new diagnosis, from a patient treated with antithyroid drugs. The V gene is TRBV6-2 or TRBV6-3 and the J gene is TRBJ2-6, and TRBD1 aligns with 7 junction nucleotides. The encoded CDR3 is CASSYDRAGANVLTF. The base sequence is TGTGCCAGCAGTTACGACAGGGCTGGGGCCAACGTCCTGACTTTC.